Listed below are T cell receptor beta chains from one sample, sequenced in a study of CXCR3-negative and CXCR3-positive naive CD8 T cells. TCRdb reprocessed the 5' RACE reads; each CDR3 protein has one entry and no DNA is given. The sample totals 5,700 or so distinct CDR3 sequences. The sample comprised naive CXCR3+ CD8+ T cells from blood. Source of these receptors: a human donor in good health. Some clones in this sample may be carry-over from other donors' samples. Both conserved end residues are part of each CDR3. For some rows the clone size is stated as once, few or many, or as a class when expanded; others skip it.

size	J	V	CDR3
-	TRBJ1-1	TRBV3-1	CASSQDSTPGMWAFF
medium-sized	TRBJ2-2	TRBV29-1	CSVNRGTGELFF
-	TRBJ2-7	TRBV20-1	CSAREPAQPSYEQYF
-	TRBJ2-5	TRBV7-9	CASSAASGAFNGQETQYF
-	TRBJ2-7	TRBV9	CASSVDTGSPYEQYF
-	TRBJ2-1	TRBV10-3	CAIVLADSYNEQFF
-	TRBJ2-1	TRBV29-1	CSVDALAINEQFF
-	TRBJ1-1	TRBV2	CASESGFAEAFF
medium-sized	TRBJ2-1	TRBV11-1	CASSASDGLSYNEQFF
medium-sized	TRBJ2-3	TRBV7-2	CASSRGGFSTDTQYF
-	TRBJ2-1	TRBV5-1	CASSHQGAFNNEQFF
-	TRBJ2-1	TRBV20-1	CSAPGTARDDNEQFF
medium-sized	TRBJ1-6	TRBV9	CASSVDRGSPLHF
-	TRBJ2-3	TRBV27	CASGEFLTDTQYF
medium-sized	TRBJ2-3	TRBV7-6	CASRDTGLGDTQYF
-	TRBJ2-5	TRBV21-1	CASSTAGSQETQYF
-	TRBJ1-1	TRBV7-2	CASSLEDDRWGPNTEAFF
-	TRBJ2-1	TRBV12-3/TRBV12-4	CASSTGGNEQFF
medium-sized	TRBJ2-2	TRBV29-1	CSVEGPGRVNTGELFF
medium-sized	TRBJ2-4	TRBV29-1	CSAWTAQNIQYF
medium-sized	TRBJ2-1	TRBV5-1	CASSPGTSGGSSYNEQFF
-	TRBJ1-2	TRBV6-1	CATTGTGKGLGGYTF
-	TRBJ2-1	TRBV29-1	CGDGTSGSRYNEQFF
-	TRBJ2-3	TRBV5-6	CASSLLGQSRTDTQYF
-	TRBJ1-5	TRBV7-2	CASSFPDSNQPQHF
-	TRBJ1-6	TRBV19	CASEPGTGNSPLHF
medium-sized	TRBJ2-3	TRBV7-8	CASSPPFLAGDTDTQYF
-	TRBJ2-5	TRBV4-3	CASSQRREYQETQYF
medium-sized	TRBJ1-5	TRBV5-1	CASSLGTDSNQPQHF
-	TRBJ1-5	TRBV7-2	CASSLPDINQPQHF
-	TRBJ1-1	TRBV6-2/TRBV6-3	CASSSTLGTAEAFF
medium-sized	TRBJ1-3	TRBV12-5	CASGFSKPGPSGNTIYF
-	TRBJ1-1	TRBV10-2	CASIQGGTEAFF
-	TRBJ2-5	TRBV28	CASSLLQEQETQYF
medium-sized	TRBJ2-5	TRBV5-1	CASSREGTPEETQYF
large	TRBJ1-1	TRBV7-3	CASSLTRQGRRAEAFF
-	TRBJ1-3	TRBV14	CASSFWDRSSGNTIYF
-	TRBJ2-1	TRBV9	CASSVDYNEQFF